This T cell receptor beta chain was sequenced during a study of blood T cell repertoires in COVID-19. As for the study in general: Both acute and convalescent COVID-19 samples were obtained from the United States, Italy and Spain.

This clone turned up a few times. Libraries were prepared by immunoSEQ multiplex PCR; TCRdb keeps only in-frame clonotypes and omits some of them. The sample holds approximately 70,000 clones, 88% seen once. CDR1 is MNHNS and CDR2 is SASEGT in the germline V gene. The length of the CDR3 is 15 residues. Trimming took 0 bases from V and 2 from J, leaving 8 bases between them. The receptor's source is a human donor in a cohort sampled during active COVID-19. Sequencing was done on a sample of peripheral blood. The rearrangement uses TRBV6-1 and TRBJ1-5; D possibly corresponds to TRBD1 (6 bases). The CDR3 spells CASSEAAGGNQPQHF. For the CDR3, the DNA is TGTGCCAGCAGTGAAGCGGCAGGGGGCAATCAGCCCCAGCATTTT.